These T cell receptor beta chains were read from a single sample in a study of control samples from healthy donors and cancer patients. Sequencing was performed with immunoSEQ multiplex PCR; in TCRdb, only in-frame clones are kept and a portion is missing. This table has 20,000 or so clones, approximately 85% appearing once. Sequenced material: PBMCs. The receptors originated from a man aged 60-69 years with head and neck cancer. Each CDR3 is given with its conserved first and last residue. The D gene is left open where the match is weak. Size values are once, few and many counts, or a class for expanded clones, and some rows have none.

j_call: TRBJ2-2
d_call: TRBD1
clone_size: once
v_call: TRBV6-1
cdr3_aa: CASSEAQGALNTGELFF
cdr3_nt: TGTGCCAGCAGTGAAGCACAGGGGGCCTTGAACACCGGGGAGCTGTTTTTT

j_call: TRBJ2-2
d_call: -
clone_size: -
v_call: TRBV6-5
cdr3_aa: CASSYPGARNGELFF
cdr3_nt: TGTGCCAGCAGTTACCCGGGTGCGCGGAACGGGGAGCTGTTTTTT

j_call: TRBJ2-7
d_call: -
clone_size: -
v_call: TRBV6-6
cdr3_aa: CASSSPGLHYEQYF
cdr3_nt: TGTGCCAGCAGTTCCCCGGGCCTCCACTACGAGCAGTACTTC

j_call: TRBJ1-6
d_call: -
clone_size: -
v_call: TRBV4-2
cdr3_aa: CASSQDFPPTAPLHF
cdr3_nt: TGTGCCAGCAGCCAAGACTTTCCTCCGACAGCCCCCCTCCACTTT

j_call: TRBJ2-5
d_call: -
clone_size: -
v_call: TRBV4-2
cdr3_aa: CASSHYDQETQYF
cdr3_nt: TGTGCCAGCAGCCACTACGATCAAGAGACCCAGTACTTC

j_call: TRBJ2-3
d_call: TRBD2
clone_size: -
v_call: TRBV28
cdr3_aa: CASSLPLLATDTDTQYF
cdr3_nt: TGTGCCAGCAGTCTCCCCTTACTAGCGACCGACACAGATACGCAGTATTTT

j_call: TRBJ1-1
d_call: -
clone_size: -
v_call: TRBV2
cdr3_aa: CASSEGEGRTFF
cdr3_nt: TGTGCCAGCAGTGAAGGGGAGGGTCGGACTTTCTTT

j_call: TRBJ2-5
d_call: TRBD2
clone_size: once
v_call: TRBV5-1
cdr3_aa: CASSFSGFQETQYF
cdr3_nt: TGCGCCAGCAGCTTTAGCGGGTTCCAAGAGACCCAGTACTTC

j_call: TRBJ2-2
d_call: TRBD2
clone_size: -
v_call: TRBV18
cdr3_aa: CASSPGGSYTGELFF
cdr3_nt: TGTGCCAGCTCACCAGGCGGGAGTTACACCGGGGAGCTGTTTTTT

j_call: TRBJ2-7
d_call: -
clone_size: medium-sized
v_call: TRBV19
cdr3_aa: CASRGGASGEQYF
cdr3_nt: TGTGCCAGTAGGGGGGGGGCATCGGGCGAGCAGTACTTC

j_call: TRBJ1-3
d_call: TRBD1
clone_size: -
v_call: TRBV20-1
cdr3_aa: CSADRGNTIYF
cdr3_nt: TGCAGTGCGGACAGGGGAAACACCATATATTTT

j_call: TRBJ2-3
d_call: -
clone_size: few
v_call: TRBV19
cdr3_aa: CASRSRNSGADTQYF
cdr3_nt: TGTGCCAGTAGGAGTCGAAACTCCGGAGCAGATACGCAGTATTTT

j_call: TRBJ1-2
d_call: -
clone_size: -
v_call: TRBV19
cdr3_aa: CASSLGTPYGYTF
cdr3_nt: TGTGCCAGTAGCCTCGGGACACCATATGGCTACACCTTC

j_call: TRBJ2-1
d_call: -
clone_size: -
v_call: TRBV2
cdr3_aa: CASSEDSSSYNEQFF
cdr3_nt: TGTGCCAGCAGTGAGGATTCGAGCTCCTACAATGAGCAGTTCTTC

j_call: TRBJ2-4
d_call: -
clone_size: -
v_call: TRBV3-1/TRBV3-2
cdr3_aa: CASSSPQLAKNIQYF
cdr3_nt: TGTGCCAGCAGCTCCCCGCAACTAGCCAAAAACATTCAGTACTTC

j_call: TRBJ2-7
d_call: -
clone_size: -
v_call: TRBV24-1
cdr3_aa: CATSDLLRRASYEQYF
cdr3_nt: TGTGCCACCAGTGATTTGCTTCGCAGGGCCTCCTACGAGCAGTACTTC

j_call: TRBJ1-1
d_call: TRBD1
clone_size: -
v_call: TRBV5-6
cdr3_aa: CASSLWVGTGLLNTEAFF
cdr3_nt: TGTGCCAGCAGCTTGTGGGTGGGGACAGGACTACTGAACACTGAAGCTTTCTTT

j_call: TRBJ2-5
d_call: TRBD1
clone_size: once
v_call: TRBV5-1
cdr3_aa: CASSWTPTGAAETQYF
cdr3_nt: TGCGCCAGCAGCTGGACCCCGACAGGGGCGGCGGAGACCCAGTACTTC

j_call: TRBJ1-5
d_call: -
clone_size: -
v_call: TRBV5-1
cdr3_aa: CASSPYPDSNQPQHF
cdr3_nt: TGCGCCAGCAGCCCTTATCCGGATAGCAATCAGCCCCAGCATTTT

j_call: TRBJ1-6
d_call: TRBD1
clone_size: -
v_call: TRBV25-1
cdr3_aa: CASSEDRTGYSPLHF
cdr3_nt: TGTGCCAGCAGTGAAGATCGGACAGGATATTCACCCCTCCACTTT

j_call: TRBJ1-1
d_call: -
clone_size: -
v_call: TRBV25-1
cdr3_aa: CASGLQGTEAFF
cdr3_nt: TGTGCCAGCGGATTGCAGGGGACTGAAGCTTTCTTT

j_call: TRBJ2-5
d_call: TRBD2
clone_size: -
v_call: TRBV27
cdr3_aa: CASSPEGRAQYF
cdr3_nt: TGTGCCAGCAGTCCGGAGGGGAGGGCCCAGTACTTC

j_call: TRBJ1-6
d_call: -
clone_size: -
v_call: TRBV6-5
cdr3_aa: CASLRGEGSPLHF
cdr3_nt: TGTGCCAGCCTCAGGGGCGAGGGGTCACCCCTCCACTTT